A single sample is the source of the 16 T cell receptor beta chains below, sequenced in a study of control samples from healthy donors and cancer patients. Assay: immunoSEQ multiplex PCR; the TCRdb copy retains only in-frame clones and omits some. This sample has approximately 100,000 clones; approximately 86% occur once, and the top ten carry under 25%. Sequenced sample: blood. Receptors originate from a man aged 25-45 years in good health.

This chain links TRBV18 with TRBJ2-7; D may be TRBD1 (5 bases). Trimming pared 0 bases from V and 6 bases from J, leaving 18 bases between. The CDR3 sequence is 16 residues long. CDR1 KGHSH and CDR2 LQKENI come from the germline V gene. The CDR3 loop reads CASSPPNQGAKLEQYF. The CDR3 DNA sequence: TGTGCCAGCTCACCACCAAATCAAGGGGCCAAGCTCGAGCAGTACTTC.

This clone was seen a few times. The V gene is TRBV18, the J gene TRBJ2-7; 9 nucleotides agree with TRBD1. Germline values: CDR1 KGHSH, CDR2 LQKENI. This CDR3 region has 14 residues. Losses at the gene ends were 6 bases for V and 3 bases for J; bases not matched to a gene: 6. This CDR3 is CASSLDRGGYEQYV. The CDR3 nucleotides are TGTGCCAGCTCGCTCGACAGGGGGGGCTACGAGCAGTACGTC.

This chain connects TRBV19 to TRBJ1-1; D remains ambiguous. CDR3 length: 15 residues. Germline V gene lookup returns CDR1 LNHDA and CDR2 SQIVND (reference sequence). V was clipped by 9 bases and J by 2 bases, with 19 bases between them. The CDR3 nucleotides read TGTGCCAGCGGTAGAGAACACCGCGCAAACACTGAAGCTTTCTTT. This gives the protein CASGREHRANTEAFF. Based on the CDR3 plus reference TRBV19 and TRBJ1-1, the full variable domain is DGGITQSPKYLFRKEGQNVTLSCEQNLNHDAMYWYRQDPGQGLRLIYYSQIVNDFQKGDIAEGYSVSREKKESFPLTVTSAQKNPTAFYLCASGREHRANTEAFFGQGTRLTVV.

The CDR3 region has the DNA TGTGCCAGCAGTACCACAGGGACTGGGGCCAACGTCCTGACTTTC. This gives the protein CASSTTGTGANVLTF. J is TRBJ2-6 and V is TRBV6-5; maybe TRBD1 (6 bases). V shed 5 bases and J shed 2 bases, with 10 bases lying between them. The CDR3 runs to 15 residues. Germline loops: CDR1 MNHEY, CDR2 SVGAGI.

The chain recombines TRBV7-2 with TRBJ2-5, with TRBD2 as a possible D gene (5 bases). Trimming took off 5 bases at V and 1 base at J, with 23 bases between the two ends. Germline CDR1 is SGHTA and CDR2 is FQGNSA. This CDR3 has 18 amino acids. The CDR3 DNA sequence: TGTGCCAGCAGCGACCCTCCCTACTTACTAGAACTCCAAGAGACCCAGTACTTC. Amino acids: CASSDPPYLLELQETQYF.

The chain uses TRBV2 and TRBJ2-2; TRBD2 aligns across 11 bases. The length of the CDR3 is 15 residues. The germline V gene encodes CDR1 SNHLY and CDR2 FYNNEI. J gave up 5 bases and V 6 bases, and 5 bases lay outside the gene matches. The CDR3 DNA follows: TGTGCCAGCAGCTGGACTAGCGGGCGGACCGGGGAGCTGTTTTTT. Translated, it gives CASSWTSGRTGELFF.

The chain employs TRBV14 and TRBJ2-5; 7 nucleotides agree with TRBD2. The junction had 16 bases not matched to a gene; V was cut back by 3 bases and J by 9 bases. CDR1 and CDR2 (germline): SGHDN, FVKESK. The CDR3 consists of 16 residues. CDR3 in DNA: TGTGCCAGCAGCCATCTCGTGGCGGGACTACCCTCTTCCCAGTACTTC. The encoded protein is CASSHLVAGLPSSQYF.

The chain links TRBV19 to TRBJ2-2; no clear D gene. There are 11 residues in the CDR3. V lost 5 bases and J lost 4, with 2 bases in between. Looked up from germline, CDR1 is LNHDA and CDR2 is SQIVND (reference sequence). CDR3 nucleotides: TGTGCCAGTAGTTTCACCGGGGAGCTGTTTTTT. Its protein product is CASSFTGELFF.

There are a few counts of this clone. This sequence joins TRBV7-8 and TRBJ1-6; D is ambiguous. The V gene's germline CDR1 is SGHVS and CDR2 FQNEAQ. The CDR3 runs 14 residues. Trimming removed 2 bases from V and 6 bases from J, with 8 bases in between. In DNA form, the CDR3 reads TGTGCCAGCAGCTTATATCCTAGTAATTCACCCCTCCACTTT. This codes for CASSLYPSNSPLHF. The full variable domain, its missing parts supplied by reference TRBV7-8 and TRBJ1-6, is GAGVSQSPRYKVAKRGQDVALRCDPISGHVSLFWYQQALGQGPEFLTYFQNEAQLDKSGLPSDRFFAERPEGSVSTLKIQRTQQEDSAVYLCASSLYPSNSPLHFGNGTRLTVT.

The V call is TRBV5-5, the J call TRBJ2-3, with 10 bases matching TRBD1. The germline CDR1 and CDR2 sequences are SGHKS and YYEKEE (reference sequence). V dropped 0 bases and J dropped 5; count of bases not matched to a gene: 9. The CDR3 extends over 17 amino acids. CDR3 sequence reads: CASSLGQGASYGDTQYF. In DNA, the CDR3 is TGTGCCAGCAGCTTGGGACAGGGGGCGTCATACGGAGATACGCAGTATTTT.

The chain uses TRBV6-2 or TRBV6-3 and TRBJ1-2; D remains unclear. The germline V gene encodes CDR1 MNHEY and CDR2 SVGEGT. Trimming removed 0 bases at V and 2 bases at J, with 7 bases between. The CDR3 has 14 residues. The CDR3 is CASSYSPENYGYTF. The CDR3 coding sequence is TGTGCCAGCAGTTACTCGCCGGAAAACTATGGCTACACCTTC.

The chain combines TRBV5-4 with TRBJ2-7; tentative D call: TRBD2 (6 bases). Trimming pared 4 bases from V and 2 bases from J, leaving 16 bases between. The CDR3 extends over 15 amino acids. CDR1 SGHNT and CDR2 YYREEE come from the germline V gene (reference sequence). CDR3 amino acids: CASSGGTQEAYEQYF. The CDR3 DNA sequence: TGTGCCAGCAGCGGCGGGACGCAGGAAGCCTACGAGCAGTACTTC.

This clone appeared a few times. The gene calls are TRBV5-3 and TRBJ2-7, with unresolved D. TRBV5-3 is designated an ORF whose function remains uncertain. This CDR3 region has 12 residues. V was cut by 0 bases and J by 7 bases, with 8 bases left in between. CDR3 sequence (DNA): TGTGCCAGAAGCTTGGGCCCTCCAGAGCAGTACTTC. Its translation is CARSLGPPEQYF.

The chain has TRBV6-5 and TRBJ1-2; perhaps TRBD1 as D (5 bases). Trimming removed 6 bases from V and 3 bases from J, with 11 bases in between. Germline V gene data show CDR1 as MNHEY and CDR2 as SVGAGI. The CDR3 runs to 13 residues. The CDR3 loop reads CASSQRGDYGYTF. In DNA form, the CDR3 reads TGTGCCAGCAGCCAAAGGGGTGACTATGGCTACACCTTC.

V gene TRBV3-1 (or the pseudogene TRBV3-2) combines with J gene TRBJ1-2, with a possible D match to TRBD1 (6 bases). The V gene lost 3 bases and the J gene lost 7 bases, with 15 bases spanning the gap. This CDR3 is 14 amino acids long. The germline CDR1 and CDR2 sequences are LGHDT and YNNKEL (reference sequence). CDR3 residues: CASSQGGRYGGYTF. The CDR3, as DNA: TGTGCCAGCAGCCAGGGGGGGCGTTACGGTGGCTACACCTTC.

The V call is TRBV30, the J call TRBJ1-3; a possible D gene is TRBD1 (6 bases). This CDR3 spans 13 amino acids. V shed 6 bases and J shed 7 bases, with 16 bases lying between them. From germline, CDR1 is GTSNPN and CDR2 SVGIG (reference sequence). The CDR3 DNA follows: TGTGCCTGCCACTCCAGGGGTTGGAACACCATATATTTT. Translated: CACHSRGWNTIYF. The complete variable domain, with remaining parts taken from reference TRBV30 and TRBJ1-3, reads SQTIHQWPATLVQPVGSPLSLECTVEGTSNPNLYWYRQAAGRGLQLLFYSVGIGQISSEVPQNLSASRPQDRQFILSSKKLLLSDSGFYLCACHSRGWNTIYFGEGSWLTVV.